One T cell receptor (beta chain) is described in this entry. Its antigen is unknown. The data were obtained in a study of chemoradiotherapy in HPV16-positive cancers. General study findings and limits: Non-HPV-specific T cells did not expand in tumors during treatment, whereas candidate HPV-specific clones and E7-related motifs did. HPV-specific T cells were functionally defined from only two HPV16-positive patients.

Data came from immunoSEQ multiplex PCR; TCRdb stores just in-frame clones and leaves some out. The sample contains 13,000 or so clones, 55% to 75% of which appear only once. Sample collection occurred from a patient who underwent chemoradiotherapy. The clonotype comes from a human donor with HPV-associated anogenital cancer.

In DNA, the CDR3 is TGTGCCTGGAGTGTACGGGCCTATGGCTACACCTTC. It translates to CAWSVRAYGYTF. J is TRBJ1-2 and V is TRBV30, with D hard to call. V gave up 0 bases and J gave up 4 bases, with 6 bases separating them. CDR3 length equals 12 residues. CDR1 and CDR2 from the germline V gene are GTSNPN and SVGIG (reference sequence).